A single sample gave rise to the 8 T cell receptor beta chains below, sequenced in a study of beta chain features in type 1 diabetes. General study points: Researchers report that Type 1 diabetes patients had moderately but significantly shorter TCRB CDR3s across all four CD4+ subsets.

Of the isolated RNA, all was reverse transcribed, and so the sequenced material was expressed TCRB transcripts. TCRdb keeps only in-frame clones here, not all; method: immunoSEQ multiplex PCR. The sample comprises about 700,000 clones, 13% of which are singletons, and roughly 0.022% rests with the top ten. No antigens are known for them. The sequencing input was naive CD4+ T cells from blood. The receptors stem from a man between 18 and 29 years old with type 1 diabetes.

The chain has TRBV18 and TRBJ1-2; D uncertain. Trimming removed 2 bases at V and 8 bases at J, with 15 bases between. Looked up from germline, CDR1 is KGHSH and CDR2 is LQKENI. The CDR3 runs 14 residues. CDR3 in DNA: TGTGCCAGCTCACCAACCCTCACCGAGGGCGGCTACACCTTC. This codes for CASSPTLTEGGYTF.

The V gene is TRBV18, the J gene TRBJ2-7, with TRBD1 as a possible D gene (6 bases). Germline CDR1 is KGHSH and CDR2 is LQKENI. The ends were cut back, 3 bases at V and 5 bases at J, with 11 bases in the middle. This CDR3 region has 13 residues. CDR3 protein: CASSPSAGDEQYF. The CDR3, as DNA: TGTGCCAGCTCACCTTCAGCAGGGGACGAGCAGTACTTC.

The CDR3 here is CASSLEPPRTGVGNTIYF. The CDR3 bases are TGTGCCAGCAGCTTAGAGCCCCCCCGGACAGGGGTAGGAAACACCATATATTTT. The J gene is TRBJ1-3, the V gene TRBV11-2, with 9 nucleotides matching TRBD1. CDR3 length equals 18 residues. Germline CDR1 and CDR2: SGHAT and FQNNGV. With 0 bases clipped from V and 4 bases from J, the junction kept 10 bases outside the gene matches.

This clone appeared a few times. At one boundary the junction diverges from the germline segment, which might be a read error. V and J are TRBV18 and TRBJ2-5; 8 bases fit TRBD1. The length of the CDR3 is 14 residues. Per the germline V gene, CDR1 is KGHSH and CDR2 is LQKENI. The CDR3: CASTPRGLQETQYF. The CDR3 DNA reads TGTGCCAGCACACCCAGGGGGCTACAAGAGACCCAGTACTTC. Full variable domain (missing parts from reference TRBV18 and TRBJ2-5): NAGVMQNPRHLVRRRGQEARLRCSPMKGHSHVYWYRQLPEEGLKFMVYLQKENIIDESGMPKERFSAEFPKEGPSILRIQQVVRGDSAAYFCASTPRGLQETQYFGPGTRLLVL.

This clone has just a few counts. The genes are TRBV11-2 and TRBJ1-1; possible D gene TRBD1, 5 bases. Trimming stripped 0 bases from V and 7 bases from J, with 9 bases between. CDR1 and CDR2 from the germline V gene are SGHAT and FQNNGV. The CDR3 totals 13 residues. The CDR3 loop reads CASSLDLTGEAFF. The DNA of the CDR3 is TGTGCCAGCAGCTTAGATCTAACAGGTGAAGCTTTCTTT.

The chain links TRBV5-1 to TRBJ1-1; tentatively, D is TRBD1 (6 bases). V dropped 3 bases and J dropped 5 bases, with 17 bases sitting between them. The CDR3 has 15 residues. Germline assignment: CDR1 SGHRS and CDR2 YFSETQ. The CDR3 region is CASSWSTGSGTEAFF. CDR3 DNA sequence: TGCGCCAGCAGCTGGTCGACAGGCTCGGGAACTGAAGCTTTCTTT. The whole variable domain, filled in from reference TRBV5-1 and TRBJ1-1, reads KAGVTQTPRYLIKTRGQQVTLSCSPISGHRSVSWYQQTPGQGLQFLFEYFSETQRNKGNFPGRFSGRQFSNSRSEMNVSTLELGDSALYLCASSWSTGSGTEAFFGQGTRLTVV.

The V and J genes are TRBV20-1 and TRBJ2-5; D gene uncertain. The CDR3 sequence is 11 residues long. V was clipped by 6 bases and J by 2 bases, with 7 bases between them. Germline-derived CDR1 and CDR2 are DFQATT and SNEGSKA (reference sequence). CDR3 residues: CSATEQETQYF. Written as DNA, the CDR3 is TGCAGTGCCACCGAACAAGAGACCCAGTACTTC.

The chain is built from TRBV7-9 and TRBJ1-4; 7 positions agree with TRBD1. The CDR3 is made up of 15 amino acids. Germline CDR1 and CDR2: SEHNR and FQNEAQ (reference sequence). V was clipped by 1 base and J by 5 bases; unmatched bases: 4. The CDR3 sequence: CASSLGPGGNEKLFF. The CDR3 bases are TGTGCCAGCAGCTTAGGCCCAGGGGGAAATGAAAAACTGTTTTTT.